The rows below give T cell receptor beta chains drawn from one sample of a study of T cell clonotyping in hematopoietic cell transplantation. Clones were sequenced by immunoSEQ multiplex PCR, and TCRdb holds only the in-frame ones, with some missing. The sample has 75,000 to 95,000 clones, 90% to 97% seen once. The sequenced sample was peripheral blood mononuclear cells, obtained before stem cell transplant. The origin of the receptors is a woman aged 45-65 years with acute myeloid leukemia. Some clones in this sample may be carry-over from other donors' samples. CDR3s include the opening cysteine and the closing phenylalanine or tryptophan. A D gene is named only where the DNA matches it firmly.

d_call: TRBD1
j_call: TRBJ2-1
v_call: TRBV15
cdr3_aa: CATSSGAYRGLGNEQFF

d_call: TRBD2
j_call: TRBJ2-7
v_call: TRBV6-5
cdr3_aa: CASSSSGTSYEQYF

d_call: TRBD2
j_call: TRBJ2-3
v_call: TRBV11-2
cdr3_aa: CASSGWGLAASTDTQYF

d_call: TRBD1
j_call: TRBJ1-3
v_call: TRBV6-5
cdr3_aa: CASSSGTGAGNTIYF

d_call: TRBD2
j_call: TRBJ2-7
v_call: TRBV7-9
cdr3_aa: CASSLGGSGSSHEQYF

d_call: NA
j_call: TRBJ2-2
v_call: TRBV10-2
cdr3_aa: CASRQATGELFF

d_call: NA
j_call: TRBJ1-5
v_call: TRBV5-1
cdr3_aa: CASSFGQGQPQHF

d_call: NA
j_call: TRBJ1-2
v_call: TRBV28
cdr3_aa: CASSSTAGYTF

d_call: NA
j_call: TRBJ1-2
v_call: TRBV5-6
cdr3_aa: CASSLAEISGNYGYTF

d_call: NA
j_call: TRBJ2-2
v_call: TRBV6-5
cdr3_aa: CASSYLVGGAGELFF

d_call: NA
j_call: TRBJ2-5
v_call: TRBV7-9
cdr3_aa: CASSTHLETQYF

d_call: NA
j_call: TRBJ2-2
v_call: TRBV27
cdr3_aa: CASSFQLAATGELFF

d_call: NA
j_call: TRBJ1-1
v_call: TRBV30
cdr3_aa: CAWSVQLGGRTEAFF

d_call: TRBD1
j_call: TRBJ2-1
v_call: TRBV19
cdr3_aa: CASSLRDRVSYNEQFF

d_call: TRBD1
j_call: TRBJ1-5
v_call: TRBV4-1
cdr3_aa: CASSPLGTGGSQPQHF

d_call: NA
j_call: TRBJ2-7
v_call: TRBV30
cdr3_aa: CAWSALFGTGVSGRIDYEQYF

d_call: NA
j_call: TRBJ2-3
v_call: TRBV27
cdr3_aa: CASSFGASSTDTQYF

d_call: TRBD1
j_call: TRBJ2-7
v_call: TRBV6-6
cdr3_aa: CASIPGADRDYEQYF

d_call: NA
j_call: TRBJ1-5
v_call: TRBV6-1
cdr3_aa: CASSADRNQPQHF

d_call: TRBD1
j_call: TRBJ1-2
v_call: TRBV9
cdr3_aa: CASSVGATGVYGYTF

d_call: NA
j_call: TRBJ2-3
v_call: TRBV29-1
cdr3_aa: CSVEFRAGRGHTDTQYF

d_call: NA
j_call: TRBJ1-6
v_call: TRBV2
cdr3_aa: CASSPENNSPLHF

d_call: TRBD1
j_call: TRBJ1-5
v_call: TRBV19
cdr3_aa: CASSTPGQGNQPQHF

d_call: NA
j_call: TRBJ2-7
v_call: TRBV5-4
cdr3_aa: CASSSSYEQYF

d_call: NA
j_call: TRBJ2-1
v_call: TRBV30
cdr3_aa: CAREGQAIGNEQFF

d_call: NA
j_call: TRBJ2-5
v_call: TRBV11-2
cdr3_aa: CASSQNPTAQETQYF

d_call: TRBD2
j_call: TRBJ2-7
v_call: TRBV7-2
cdr3_aa: CASSFSPSGGAYEQYF

d_call: TRBD1
j_call: TRBJ1-2
v_call: TRBV19
cdr3_aa: CASRGIDRDEYGYTF

d_call: NA
j_call: TRBJ1-2
v_call: TRBV5-1
cdr3_aa: CASSLDGTALNYGYTF

d_call: NA
j_call: TRBJ2-5
v_call: TRBV30
cdr3_aa: CAWRGQSETQYF

d_call: TRBD2
j_call: TRBJ2-7
v_call: TRBV29-1
cdr3_aa: CSVEAGTSRYEQYF

d_call: NA
j_call: TRBJ1-5
v_call: TRBV28
cdr3_aa: CASSFGQKRIPPQHF

d_call: TRBD2
j_call: TRBJ2-5
v_call: TRBV28
cdr3_aa: CASSFPREVGETQYF

d_call: TRBD2
j_call: TRBJ2-5
v_call: TRBV19
cdr3_aa: CASSIGTSGRETQYF

d_call: NA
j_call: TRBJ2-7
v_call: TRBV6-5
cdr3_aa: CASSYRPGYEQYF

d_call: NA
j_call: TRBJ1-5
v_call: TRBV7-2
cdr3_aa: CASSLVGATDQPQHF

d_call: NA
j_call: TRBJ1-1
v_call: TRBV13
cdr3_aa: CASSLAGGRLSAEAFF

d_call: NA
j_call: TRBJ1-4
v_call: TRBV5-1
cdr3_aa: CASRVGVDEKLFF

d_call: NA
j_call: TRBJ2-7
v_call: TRBV2
cdr3_aa: CASSEGRQGQFYEQYF

d_call: NA
j_call: TRBJ2-7
v_call: TRBV11-2
cdr3_aa: CASSLNSDYEQYF

d_call: NA
j_call: TRBJ2-7
v_call: TRBV2
cdr3_aa: CASRTGITYEQYF

d_call: NA
j_call: TRBJ1-3
v_call: TRBV6-1
cdr3_aa: CASSEITVPGNTIYF

d_call: TRBD2
j_call: TRBJ2-5
v_call: TRBV7-2
cdr3_aa: CASSSPGLARLETQYF

d_call: NA
j_call: TRBJ2-7
v_call: TRBV11-1
cdr3_aa: CASSLAGESSYEQYF

d_call: NA
j_call: TRBJ2-1
v_call: TRBV27
cdr3_aa: CASSPRVAAYNEQFF

d_call: NA
j_call: TRBJ2-1
v_call: TRBV30
cdr3_aa: CAWSGANEQFF

d_call: TRBD1
j_call: TRBJ2-3
v_call: TRBV18
cdr3_aa: CASSLQGLDTQYF

d_call: NA
j_call: TRBJ1-5
v_call: TRBV7-2
cdr3_aa: CASSSRVDQPQHF

d_call: TRBD1
j_call: TRBJ2-5
v_call: TRBV2
cdr3_aa: CASSELRKGTAFQETQYF